This is a list of T cell receptor beta chains from one sample in a study of blood T cell repertoires in COVID-19. Using immunoSEQ multiplex PCR, the repertoire was profiled, and TCRdb retains in-frame clones only, with some absent. The data hold fewer than 350,000 clones, with approximately 91% observed a single time. The sample was PBMCs or T cells enriched from blood (not recorded which). These receptors were obtained from a woman aged 40-49 years with acute COVID-19. Each CDR3 is given with its conserved first and last residue. Part of the rows lack a size; the others show once, few, many or a class for expanded clones.

J | V | size | CDR3
TRBJ2-7 | TRBV24-1 | NA | CATSDGRLAGVHEQYF
TRBJ2-2 | TRBV2 | NA | CASRGTNTGELFF
TRBJ1-5 | TRBV12-3/TRBV12-4 | NA | CASSLNEDQPQHF
TRBJ2-7 | TRBV7-9 | NA | CASSVDRGREQYF
TRBJ2-1 | TRBV19 | NA | CASSKTGTGGPVGNYNEQFF
TRBJ2-3 | TRBV5-1 | once | CASSSPRDTTDTQYF
TRBJ1-1 | TRBV3-1/TRBV3-2 | few | CASSQMIGDEAFF
TRBJ2-1 | TRBV9 | NA | CASSVWASGANNEQFF
TRBJ1-5 | TRBV5-1 | NA | CASSPDSSNQPQHF
TRBJ1-2 | TRBV5-1 | NA | CASSSGGYSVGYTF
TRBJ2-7 | TRBV5-4 | NA | CASSTASGGRYEQYF
TRBJ2-7 | TRBV9 | NA | CASSVGQGPYEQYF
TRBJ1-1 | TRBV7-2 | NA | CASSPGTGASKAFF
TRBJ1-2 | TRBV3-1/TRBV3-2 | NA | CASRPNTGAGEYNYGYTF
TRBJ1-1 | TRBV27 | NA | CASSSSWTDYLNTEAFF
TRBJ1-5 | TRBV19 | NA | CASSIGRAGQPQHF
TRBJ1-5 | TRBV28 | NA | CASSLGGRVRNQPQHF
TRBJ1-2 | TRBV3-1/TRBV3-2 | NA | CASSAGRNYGYTF
TRBJ2-1 | TRBV3-1/TRBV3-2 | NA | CASSQDFSGGVYNEQFF
TRBJ2-1 | TRBV6-2/TRBV6-3 | NA | CASTPSPTGLPSYNEQFF
TRBJ1-6 | TRBV6-5 | NA | CASSYRGTRNSPLHF
TRBJ2-7 | TRBV7-6 | once | CASSLAHNYEQYF
TRBJ2-7 | TRBV2 | NA | CASSTGLAVLGAYEQYF
TRBJ2-5 | TRBV29-1 | once | CSVGLTETQYF
TRBJ2-2 | TRBV11-3 | NA | CASSPRGGNTGELFF
TRBJ1-2 | TRBV7-6 | NA | CASSPGTGPNYGYTF
TRBJ2-1 | TRBV5-5 | NA | CASSYGLAGISEQFF
TRBJ1-6 | TRBV11-1 | NA | CASSLEAANSPLHF
TRBJ2-2 | TRBV29-1 | NA | CSVGQGAITGELFF
TRBJ2-5 | TRBV7-6 | once | CASSLGVAGPLETQYF
TRBJ2-1 | TRBV6-2/TRBV6-3 | NA | CASSPAGATHNEQFF
TRBJ1-6 | TRBV7-9 | NA | CASSLVGVGSPLHF